These 31 T cell receptor beta chains originate from one sample sequenced in a study of Graves' ophthalmopathy and Graves' hyperthyroidism. Transcripts of RNA were the source for amplifying TCR beta CDR3 regions. After a first-round RT-PCR with HTBI primers, a second-round multiplex PCR was run. TCRdb passed the multiplex PCR reads through MiXCR, listing each CDR3 protein once. The repertoire includes about 550,000 distinct CDR3 sequences, roughly 39% of them detected once, and approximately 4.1% sits in the top ten. Material for sequencing was peripheral blood or thyroid tissue (not recorded which). All receptors come from an adult man with Graves' hyperthyroidism.

In this sample, this clonotype turned up a few times. CDR3: CSVAVGQGTDTQYF. In nucleotides, the CDR3 is TGCAGCGTTGCCGTCGGACAGGGCACAGATACGCAGTATTTT. The chain couples TRBV29-1 to TRBJ2-3, with 7 bases lining up with TRBD1. Germline V gene lookup returns CDR1 SQVTM and CDR2 ANQGSEA. The V gene end was trimmed by 4 bases and the J gene end by 1 base; junction bases not matched to a gene: 5. This CDR3 has 14 amino acids.

The V call is TRBV7-3, the J call TRBJ1-5, with unresolved D. The length of the CDR3 is 15 residues. Germline V gives CDR1 SGHTA, CDR2 FQGTGA. Trimming took off 5 bases at V and 5 bases at J, with 16 bases between the two ends. CDR3 loop: CASSQEGGRDQPQHF. In DNA form, the CDR3 reads TGTGCCAGCAGCCAAGAAGGCGGGAGGGATCAGCCCCAGCATTTT.

The table lists this clonotype with many counts. The V and J genes are TRBV12-3 or TRBV12-4 and TRBJ2-7; D is unresolved. CDR3 length: 14 amino acids. Trimming left V 5 bases short and J 2 bases short, with 13 bases between. The CDR3 DNA follows: TGTGCCAGCAGTCCTGGTATTTCTGCCTACGAGCAGTACTTC. It yields the protein CASSPGISAYEQYF.

This clonotype has ten or more counts. The chain uses TRBV29-1 and TRBJ1-1, with D hard to call. CDR1 SQVTM and CDR2 ANQGSEA come from the germline V gene. V was trimmed by 4 bases and J by 4 bases, leaving 13 bases between them. This CDR3 contains 13 residues. CDR3 in DNA: TGCAGCGTTGGTATTATTGCCGGCACTGAAGCTTTCTTT. Encoded protein: CSVGIIAGTEAFF. The whole variable domain, remainder taken from reference TRBV29-1 and TRBJ1-1, is SAVISQKPSRDICQRGTSLTIQCQVDSQVTMMFWYRQQPGQSLTLIATANQGSEATYESGFVIDKFPISRPNLTFSTLTVSNMSPEDSSIYLCSVGIIAGTEAFFGQGTRLTVV.

This clonotype was observed at least ten times. The J gene is TRBJ2-7, the V gene TRBV19; D is perhaps TRBD2 (5 bases). The CDR3 covers 14 residues. CDR1 and CDR2 (germline): LNHDA, SQIVND (reference sequence). V lost 3 bases and J 7 bases, leaving 16 bases between the germline ends. In DNA, the CDR3 is TGTGCCAGTAGTATGTTCCTAGCCGCGTCTGAGCAGTACTTC. This translates into CASSMFLAASEQYF.

This clonotype came up many times. This chain links TRBV7-3 with TRBJ2-7; D is possibly TRBD1 (7 bases). In germline, CDR1 is SGHTA, CDR2 FQGTGA. The CDR3 has 14 amino acids. V was cut by 5 bases and J by 6 bases, with 17 bases left in between. CDR3 protein: CASSITGEAGEQYF. The CDR3 DNA follows: TGTGCCAGCAGCATCACAGGGGAAGCGGGCGAGCAGTACTTC.

This clonotype has more than one count but fewer than ten. V usage is TRBV5-1 and J usage is TRBJ1-1; 7 bases are a match to TRBD1. Germline trimming cut 0 bases from V and 4 bases from J; bases unmatched to any gene: 6. The CDR3 is 15 amino acids. From germline, CDR1 is SGHRS and CDR2 YFSETQ. The CDR3 DNA reads as TGCGCCAGCAGCTTGGCAGGACAGGTCGCCACTGAAGCTTTCTTT. This gives the protein CASSLAGQVATEAFF.

A word on this clonotype: This may arise from a read error, as a much more abundant clone is one base away. The chain carries TRBV20-1 and TRBJ2-5; 7 bases are shared with TRBD2. The V gene end was trimmed by 3 bases and the J gene end by 0 bases; junction bases not matched to a gene: 7. The CDR3 covers 15 residues. CDR1 is DFQATT, CDR2 SNEGSKA, per germline (reference sequence). CDR3 sequence (DNA): TGCAGTGCTAGTGGGGGGGACCCGTACCAAGAGACCCAGTACTTC. This translates into CSASGGDPYQETQYF.

This clonotype was detected a few times. The rearrangement joins TRBV6-5 to TRBJ2-2; 8 bases line up with TRBD1. This CDR3 spans 18 amino acids. Per germline, CDR1 MNHEY and CDR2 SVGAGI. V lost 2 bases and J lost 6; bases outside the gene matches: 14. The CDR3 DNA reads as TGTGCCAGCAGTTACAAACGGACAGGGCTGTTTTCGGCCGGGGAGCTGTTTTTT. This encodes CASSYKRTGLFSAGELFF.

The rearrangement uses TRBV12-3 or TRBV12-4 and TRBJ2-7; D gene uncertain. CDR3 size: 12 residues. Trimming pared 1 base from V and 6 bases from J, leaving 7 bases between. CDR3 region: CASSLEGLEQYF. In nucleotides, the CDR3 is TGTGCCAGCAGTTTAGAGGGCCTCGAGCAGTACTTC.

As to this clonotype: Because the CDR3's place on the DNA is in doubt, the DNA is left out and the CDR3 is given as listed by TCRdb. The rearrangement joins TRBV20-1 to TRBJ2-7; whether TRBD1, the table's D call, matches the DNA was not checked. Germline V gene sequence: CDR1 DFQATT, CDR2 SNEGSKA (reference sequence). The CDR3 length is 17 residues, termini included. CDR3 amino acids: CSAKSGQGYGYTFEQYF.

The V gene is TRBV29-1, the J gene TRBJ1-1; D call uncertain. The CDR3 has 11 amino acids. Between the trimmed V and J ends, which lost 0 bases and 8 bases, there was a span of 7 bases. Germline-derived CDR1 and CDR2 are SQVTM and ANQGSEA. This CDR3 is CSVEDYPEAFF. The CDR3 nucleotides read TGCAGCGTTGAAGACTACCCCGAAGCTTTCTTT.

The table lists this clonotype with many counts. V gene TRBV15 combines with J gene TRBJ2-3; 9 bases are a match to TRBD2. The CDR3 consists of 13 residues. Germline-derived CDR1 and CDR2 are LNHNV and YYDKDF (reference sequence). V was pared by 7 bases and J by 5 bases, with 4 bases of the junction left unmatched. The CDR3 here is CATMARGGDTQYF. In DNA, the CDR3 is TGTGCCACCATGGCGCGGGGGGGAGATACGCAGTATTTT.

This chain connects TRBV15 to TRBJ2-6, with TRBD2 identical over 7 bases. Germline values: CDR1 LNHNV, CDR2 YYDKDF (reference sequence). The V gene end was trimmed by 5 bases and the J gene end by 2 bases; junction bases not matched to a gene: 6. The CDR3 totals 16 residues. Written as DNA, the CDR3 is TGTGCCACCAGCCTATTCAGCGGGACTGGGGCCAACGTCCTGACTTTC. Protein sequence: CATSLFSGTGANVLTF.

This clonotype was seen repeatedly, ten times or more. This rearrangement joins TRBV4-1 to TRBJ1-5; D is undetermined. The CDR3 spans 13 residues. Looked up from germline, CDR1 is MGHRA and CDR2 is YSYEKL. The ends were cut back, 4 bases at V and 3 bases at J, with 7 bases in the middle. CDR3: CASSLENNQPQHF. CDR3 DNA: TGCGCCAGCAGCCTGGAGAACAATCAGCCCCAGCATTTT.

With respect to this clonotype: Possible read error: a much larger clone is one base away. The chain combines TRBV5-1 with TRBJ2-5, with a tentative D call TRBD2 (6 bases). Germline V gene sequence: CDR1 SGHRS, CDR2 YFSETQ. V dropped 0 bases and J dropped 5 bases, with 23 bases sitting between them. The CDR3 is 18 amino acids. The CDR3 DNA sequence: TGCGCCAGCAGCTTGGATGTAGTCGGAGGGAGCCCAATGGAGACCCAGTACTTC. This sequence encodes CASSLDVVGGSPMETQYF.

Note on this clonotype: It is likely a read error, because the conserved phenylalanine at the end of the CDR3 is missing. V is TRBV25-1 and J is TRBJ2-7, with 8 bases that match TRBD2. Germline V gene sequence: CDR1 MGHDK, CDR2 SYGVNS. The V segment lost 6 bases and the J segment 7 bases; nucleotides outside the gene matches: 11. CDR3 size: 14 residues. CDR3 in DNA: TGTGCCAGCAGAGATCGGGAGGGGTTGGGTGAGCAGTACCTC. Translated: CASRDREGLGEQYL.

This clonotype was observed a handful of times. The gene calls are TRBV5-1 and TRBJ1-4, with 12 bases that match TRBD1. The CDR3 extends over 16 amino acids. Trimming at V came to 4 bases and at J to 5 bases, leaving 6 bases not matched to a gene. Germline V gene lookup returns CDR1 SGHRS and CDR2 YFSETQ. This chain's CDR3 is CASSAGTGGGNEKLFF. CDR3 DNA sequence: TGCGCCAGCAGCGCCGGGACAGGGGGCGGCAATGAAAAACTGTTTTTT.

The gene calls are TRBV6-6 and TRBJ2-6; tentative D call: TRBD1 (6 bases). The CDR3 covers 14 residues. V lost 10 bases and J 4 bases, leaving 14 bases between the germline ends. In germline, CDR1 is MNHNY, CDR2 SVGAGI (reference sequence). The CDR3 nucleotides are TGTGCCACCCGCCCCGGGACAGGGGCCAACGTCCTGACTTTC. Protein sequence: CATRPGTGANVLTF.

At least ten counts were recorded for this clonotype. J is TRBJ2-7 and V is TRBV7-9; D remains unclear. CDR1 and CDR2 from the germline V gene are SEHNR and FQNEAQ (reference sequence). CDR3 length equals 14 residues. V was trimmed by 6 bases and J by 0 bases, leaving 12 bases between them. The CDR3 region has the DNA TGTGCCAGCAGGCTAAACGGCCCCTCCTACGAGCAGTACTTC. Translating it yields CASRLNGPSYEQYF.

The table lists this clonotype with many counts. The CDR3: CASSYGGPEAFF. As DNA, the CDR3 is TGTGCCAGCAGTTACGGGGGTCCTGAAGCTTTCTTT. This chain links TRBV6-5 with TRBJ1-1; possibly TRBD1 for D (5 bases). Germline CDR1 is MNHEY and CDR2 is SVGAGI. The V end was cut by 2 bases, the J end by 6 bases, with 7 bases between. The CDR3 consists of 12 residues.

J is TRBJ2-2 and V is TRBV9, with 9 bases matching TRBD1. The CDR3 runs 14 residues. The V gene end was trimmed by 7 bases and the J gene end by 6 bases; junction bases not matched to a gene: 7. The V gene's germline CDR1 is SGDLS and CDR2 YYNGEE. As DNA, the CDR3 is TGTGCCAGCGGTCGGGACAGGGCGTCCGGGGAGCTGTTTTTT. Protein sequence: CASGRDRASGELFF.

J is TRBJ2-7 and V is TRBV25-1; 7 bases match TRBD1. Unmatched junction bases numbered 5, after V lost 8 bases and J lost 1 base. From germline, CDR1 is MGHDK and CDR2 SYGVNS. The CDR3 contains 13 residues. CDR3 nucleotide sequence: TGTGCCAGCCCCGGGACAGCGTCCTACGAGCAGTACTTC. Amino acids: CASPGTASYEQYF.

V is TRBV15 and J is TRBJ1-5; D is undetermined. The CDR3 runs 17 residues. Per the germline V gene, CDR1 is LNHNV and CDR2 is YYDKDF (reference sequence). V was clipped by 0 bases and J by 4 bases, with 16 bases between them. The CDR3: CATSRDNVAGKNQPQHF. The DNA of the CDR3 is TGTGCCACCAGCAGAGATAATGTAGCGGGGAAGAATCAGCCCCAGCATTTT.

This clonotype has ten or more counts. The chain links TRBV7-9 to TRBJ2-7; 7 positions match TRBD2. Trimming cost V 1 base and J 3 bases; bases outside gene matches: 12. The CDR3 extends over 17 amino acids. The germline V gene has CDR1 SEHNR and CDR2 FQNEAQ (reference sequence). CDR3 bases: TGTGCCAGCAGCTTAGGAGTCACGGGGGGTTCCAACTACGAGCAGTACTTC. It encodes CASSLGVTGGSNYEQYF.

This clonotype was detected only once. The chain has TRBV28 and TRBJ1-5, with D perhaps TRBD1 (5 bases). V was pared by 5 bases and J by 14 bases, with 16 bases between. The CDR3 runs 12 residues. CDR1 is MDHEN and CDR2 is SYDVKM in the germline V gene. The CDR3 loop is CASSPNPGTEHF. The CDR3 DNA is TGTGCCAGCAGTCCTAACCCCGGGACCGAGCATTTT.

This clonotype has just one count. This may be a read error: a much more frequent sequence differs by one nucleotide. The rearrangement joins TRBV11-2 to TRBJ2-7, with D uncertain. Per the germline V gene, CDR1 is SGHAT and CDR2 is FQNNGV. V gave up 0 bases and J gave up 5 bases, with 11 bases separating them. CDR3 size: 14 residues. DNA of the CDR3: TGTGCCAGCAGCTTAGAAGTTATTTCGCACGAGCAGTACTTC. Encoded protein: CASSLEVISHEQYF.

Many counts were recorded for this clonotype. The chain links TRBV7-2 to TRBJ1-2; D unresolved. Germline V lookup: CDR1 SGHTA, CDR2 FQGNSA. V was trimmed by 1 base and J by 1 base, leaving 10 bases between them. This CDR3 spans 15 amino acids. This chain's CDR3 is CASSLEEGFNYGYTF. The CDR3 DNA reads TGTGCCAGCAGCTTAGAGGAGGGATTTAACTATGGCTACACCTTC.

About this clonotype: A read error is possible here, since a much larger clone lies one base away. The CDR3 here is CATGDQDGANYGYTF. CDR3 nucleotide sequence: TGTGCCACCGGTGATCAGGACGGAGCTAACTATGGCTACACCTTC. This chain uses TRBV24-1 with TRBJ1-2; D gene unclear. Looked up from germline, CDR1 is KGHDR and CDR2 is SFDVKD. CDR3 length: 15 residues.

CDR3 residues: CASSSLRRRQETQYF. CDR3 in DNA: TGTGCCAGCAGTTCCCTTAGACGGAGACAAGAGACCCAGTACTTC. The chain uses TRBV27 and TRBJ2-5; D gene uncertain. The germline V and J ends were trimmed by 4 bases and 2 bases, with 14 bases remaining between them. Germline CDR1 and CDR2: MNHEY and SMNVEV (reference sequence). This CDR3 is 15 amino acids long.

This clonotype was seen ten or more times. This sequence joins TRBV6-5 and TRBJ1-1; TRBD1 matches 9 bases. Germline CDR1 MNHEY, CDR2 SVGAGI. V was pared by 0 bases and J by 4 bases, with 3 bases of the junction left unmatched. There are 15 residues in the CDR3. The CDR3 nucleotides are TGTGCCAGCAGTTACTCAGGGACAGGGTTCACTGAAGCTTTCTTT. Residues: CASSYSGTGFTEAFF.